Included here is one T cell receptor beta chain sequence, with context. No antigen is known for it. Second-dose schedules of about 4 or about 12 weeks were combined. The source of the sample is a study of T cell responses to AZD1222 COVID-19 vaccine. The study, taken as a whole, reports: Compared with day 0, the breadth and depth of the Spike-specific TCR repertoire rose significantly after two doses of AZD1222. Repertoires were obtained solely post-peak T cell response. Clonal diversity was possibly underestimated, and white British individuals and females predominated among donors.

Per germline, CDR1 MDHEN and CDR2 SYDVKM. Trimming removed 6 bases from V and 9 bases from J, with 9 bases in between. There are 12 residues in the CDR3. Sequencing used immunoSEQ multiplex PCR; TCRdb keeps in-frame clones, though not all of them. This sample carries approximately 70,000 clones, around 81% of them seen once, and the ten largest clones take about 50%. J is TRBJ1-6 and V is TRBV28; D is unresolved. The source of this sequence is an adult who received the AZD1222 COVID-19 vaccine. Here the sequenced sample was peripheral blood, taken 28 days after the second AZD1222 dose. Here the CDR3 DNA reads TGTGCCAGCAGGTTAACTACTTCACCCCTCCACTTT. It encodes CASRLTTSPLHF.